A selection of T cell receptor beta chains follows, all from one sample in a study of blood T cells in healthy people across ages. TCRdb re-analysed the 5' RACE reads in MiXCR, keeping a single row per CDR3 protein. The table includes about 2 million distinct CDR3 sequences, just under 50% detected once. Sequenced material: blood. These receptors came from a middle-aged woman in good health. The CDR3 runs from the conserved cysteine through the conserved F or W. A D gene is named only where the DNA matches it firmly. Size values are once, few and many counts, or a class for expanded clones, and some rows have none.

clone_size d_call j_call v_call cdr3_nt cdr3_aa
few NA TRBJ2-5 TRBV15 TGTGCCACCAGCAGAGAGGAAGGAGAGACCCAGTACTTC CATSREEGETQYF
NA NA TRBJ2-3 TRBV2 TGTGCCAGCTTCCGGGACACTGTTTCCACAGATACGCAGTATTTT CASFRDTVSTDTQYF
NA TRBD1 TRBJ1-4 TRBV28 TGTGCCAGCAGGCCGGGACAGGGAGGTGAAAAACTGTTTTTT CASRPGQGGEKLFF
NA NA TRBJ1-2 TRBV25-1 TGTGCCAGCACGGGAGCGGAGGGCTACACCTTC CASTGAEGYTF
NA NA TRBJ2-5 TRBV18 TGTGCCAGCTCACCATCGAAAGGGGACAATGAGCAGTACTTC CASSPSKGDNEQYF
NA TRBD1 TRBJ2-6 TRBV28 TGTGCCAGCAGTTTTCTCTATGAGGACAGGGGGCTGGCTGGGGCCAACGTCCTGACTTTC CASSFLYEDRGLAGANVLTF
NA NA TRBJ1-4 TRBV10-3 TGTGCCATCAGTGATGGGGGGGGCCGTGAAAAACTGTTTTTT CAISDGGGREKLFF
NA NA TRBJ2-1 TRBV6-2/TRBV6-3 TGTGCCAGCAACCAAATTGGGGTGCAGCAGTTCTTC CASNQIGVQQFF
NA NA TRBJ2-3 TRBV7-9 TGTGCCAGCAGTTTGGGGTCCGCAGATACGCAGTATTTT CASSLGSADTQYF
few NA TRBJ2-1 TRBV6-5 TGTGCCAGCAGATTGGACAGCTCCTACAATGAGCAGTTCTTC CASRLDSSYNEQFF
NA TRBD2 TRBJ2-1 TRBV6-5 TGTGCCAGCAGTTACTCGACTAGCCCCTCCTACAATGAGCAGTTCTTC CASSYSTSPSYNEQFF
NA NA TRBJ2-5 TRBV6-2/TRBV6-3 TGTGCCAGCAGTTGGGACACCTACCTCCAAGAGACCCAGTACTTC CASSWDTYLQETQYF
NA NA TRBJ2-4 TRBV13 TGTGCCAGCAGCCCCCTTCTTGGGGGCCAAAACATTCGGTACTTC CASSPLLGGQNIRYF
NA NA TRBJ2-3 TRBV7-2 TGTGCCAGCAGCTCGAGCGCATCAGATACGCAGTATTTT CASSSSASDTQYF
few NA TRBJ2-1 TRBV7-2 TGTGCCAGCAGCTTAGATGGCGTCCGTGGCAATGAGCAGTTCTTC CASSLDGVRGNEQFF
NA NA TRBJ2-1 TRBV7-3 TGTGCCAGCAGCCCCGGCGCGGAAGAGACCCAGTTCTTC CASSPGAEETQFF
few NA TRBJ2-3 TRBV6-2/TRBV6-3 TGTGCCAGCACTCCCCGGGCTACAGATACGCAGTATTTT CASTPRATDTQYF
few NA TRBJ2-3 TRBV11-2 TGTGCCAGCAGCCATAAGAGGGATACCACAGATACGCAGTATTTT CASSHKRDTTDTQYF
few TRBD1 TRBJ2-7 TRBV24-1 TGTGCCACCAGTGATTGGGACAGAAACGAGCAGTACTTC CATSDWDRNEQYF
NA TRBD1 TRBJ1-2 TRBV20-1 TGCAGCCCATACGCGCGGACAGGGGCGGAGGGCTACACCTTC CSPYARTGAEGYTF
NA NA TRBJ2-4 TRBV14 TGTGCCAGCAGCCAACATTTACTGGTACAGGGAAACAGCATTCAGTACTTC CASSQHLLVQGNSIQYF
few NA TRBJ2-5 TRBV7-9 TGTGCCAGCAGCTTAGCGGGAAGCAGCCAAGAGACCCAGTACTTC CASSLAGSSQETQYF
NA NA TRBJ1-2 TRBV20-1 TGCAGTGCTAGAGATAGCGGAGGCAGGGAAAGGTCGCCTTATGGCTACACCTTC CSARDSGGRERSPYGYTF
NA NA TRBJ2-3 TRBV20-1 TGCAGTGCTGGCCGTACGGGGGGCTGGCTCGATACGCAGTATTTT CSAGRTGGWLDTQYF
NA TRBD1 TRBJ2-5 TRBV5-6 TGTGCCAGCAGCTGGAACAGGGGGCTAAAAGGCCAAGAGACCCAGTACTTC CASSWNRGLKGQETQYF
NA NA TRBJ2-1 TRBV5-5 TGTGCCAGCAGCTCTTTCAGGGCCGATAACAGTGAGCAGTTCTTC CASSSFRADNSEQFF
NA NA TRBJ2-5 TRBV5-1 TGCGCCAGCAGCCCGCCCGAGATGGAGACCCAGTACTTC CASSPPEMETQYF
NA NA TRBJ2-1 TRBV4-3 TGCGCCAGCAGCCAAGATCGGGGGATATACAATGGGCAGTTCTTC CASSQDRGIYNGQFF
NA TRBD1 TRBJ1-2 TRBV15 TGTGCCACCAGCAGGAGGGACAGGAACTATGGCTACACCTTC CATSRRDRNYGYTF
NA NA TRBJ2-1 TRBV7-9 TGTGCCAGCAGCTTAGCTTACGGAAACAATGAGCAGTTCTTC CASSLAYGNNEQFF
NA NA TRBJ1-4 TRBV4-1 TGCGCCAGCAGCCAAATAGTGGGAGGGCGTGAAAAACTGTTTTTT CASSQIVGGREKLFF
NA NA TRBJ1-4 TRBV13 TGTGCCAGCCGGCGGGGGAACGGTGGGACTAATGAAAAACTGTTTTTT CASRRGNGGTNEKLFF
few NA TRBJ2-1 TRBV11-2 TGTGCCAGCAGCCCGAGAGGGGGGGCGAGGTCATGGGAGCAGTTCTTC CASSPRGGARSWEQFF
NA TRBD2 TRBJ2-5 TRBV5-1 TGCGCCAGCAGCTTGCAAGGACGGGGGGGCCAAGAGACCCAGTACTTC CASSLQGRGGQETQYF
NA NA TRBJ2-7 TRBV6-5 TGTGCCACCGAGAGGACTAATGGTTACGAGCAGTACTTC CATERTNGYEQYF
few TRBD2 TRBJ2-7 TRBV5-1 TGCGCCAGCAGCGGGACCCCGGAGACTAGCGGGGAGTACGAGCAGTACTTC CASSGTPETSGEYEQYF
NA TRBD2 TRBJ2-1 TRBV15 TGTGCCACCAGCAGAGATACGGCGGGGGGTAACAATGAGCAGTTCTTC CATSRDTAGGNNEQFF
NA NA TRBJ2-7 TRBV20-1 TGCAGTGCTAGACCCTCCAGGGGGGAACGCTACGAGCAGTACTTC CSARPSRGERYEQYF
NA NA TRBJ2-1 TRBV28 TGTGCTACCTCCAGCACCGTTGCGGTGGGCGATGAGCAGTTCTTC CATSSTVAVGDEQFF
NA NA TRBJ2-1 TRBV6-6 TGTGCCAGCAGGGGCAGGGACTACAATGAGCAGTTCTTC CASRGRDYNEQFF
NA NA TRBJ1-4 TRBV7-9 TGTGCCAGCAGCTTAACACAGGGATCTAATGAAAAACTGTTTTTT CASSLTQGSNEKLFF
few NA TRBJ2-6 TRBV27 TGTGCCAGCAGTTCAGCCTCTACCGACGGGACCTCTGGGGCCAACGTCCTGACTTTC CASSSASTDGTSGANVLTF
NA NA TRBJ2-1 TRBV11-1 TGTGCCAGCAGCTTAGCGTATAGCTCTAATGAGCAGTTCTTC CASSLAYSSNEQFF
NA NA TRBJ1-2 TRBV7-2 TGTGCCAGCAGCTCCACCCGGGGTACGGGCGGCTACACCTTC CASSSTRGTGGYTF
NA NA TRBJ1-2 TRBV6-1 TGTGCCAGCAGTTGGTTAATGGACGGCTATGGCTACACCTTC CASSWLMDGYGYTF
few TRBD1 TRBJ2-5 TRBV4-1 TGCGCCAGCAGCCAGGTGACAGGGGAAGAGACCCAGTACTTC CASSQVTGEETQYF
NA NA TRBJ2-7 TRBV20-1 TGCAGTGCTCTGGACAGATTAATCTCCTACGAGCAGTACTTC CSALDRLISYEQYF
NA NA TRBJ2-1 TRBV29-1 TGCAGCGCCCCGGTTCCCGGTCGGAGGGAGCAGTTCTTC CSAPVPGRREQFF
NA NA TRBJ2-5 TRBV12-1 TGTGCCAGCAGCTTTGCGTCAGCGGGAGCACAAGAGACCCAGTACTTC CASSFASAGAQETQYF
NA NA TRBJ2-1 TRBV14 TGTGCCAGCAGCCAGTACAGCGGATCGAGCTCCTACAATGAGCAGTTCTTC CASSQYSGSSSYNEQFF
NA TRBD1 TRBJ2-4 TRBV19 TGTGCCAGTAGTGCGTACGGGGACAGGTACTTC CASSAYGDRYF
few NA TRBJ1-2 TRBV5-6 TGTGCCAGCAGCCCCGACAGATTAATCTATGGCTACACCTTC CASSPDRLIYGYTF
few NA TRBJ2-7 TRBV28 TGTGCCAGCACGTCCAGTGCCTACGAGCAGTACTTC CASTSSAYEQYF
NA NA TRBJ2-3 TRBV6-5 TGTGCCAGCAGTTACCCGGGGTCCCCCGGTACGCAGTATTTT CASSYPGSPGTQYF
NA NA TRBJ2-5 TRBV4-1 TGCGCCAGCAGCCGAACAGAAAGGGGGGCCGGGGAGACCCAGTACTTC CASSRTERGAGETQYF
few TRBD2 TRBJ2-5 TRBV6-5 TGTGCCAGCAGTTACGGCGGGGGGATCCCAGAGACCCAGTACTTC CASSYGGGIPETQYF
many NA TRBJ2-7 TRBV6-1 TGTGCCAGCAGTGAAGCGGAATCAGCGAGCTGGGAGCAGTACTTC CASSEAESASWEQYF
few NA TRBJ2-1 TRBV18 TGTGCCAGCTCACCAGAGGCGGGGCAGATTAATGAGCAGTTCTTC CASSPEAGQINEQFF
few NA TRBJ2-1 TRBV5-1 TGCGCCAGCTCCGACAGTGGTCGAAATGAGCAGTTCTTC CASSDSGRNEQFF